The 27 T cell receptor beta chains below come from one sample, sequenced in a study of early T cells in non-severe SARS-CoV-2 infection. MiXCR was run by TCRdb on the 5' RACE reads, yielding one entry per CDR3 protein. The table includes more than 65,000 distinct CDR3 sequences, approximately 12% detected once. Sequences were obtained from whole blood. The receptors come from an adult who was a healthcare worker with PCR-confirmed SARS-CoV-2 infection or an uninfected control (not recorded which).

This clonotype has a count of ten or more. The chain recombines TRBV7-6 with TRBJ2-2; tentative D call: TRBD1 (5 bases). The V gene lost 5 bases and the J gene lost 7 bases, with 8 bases spanning the gap. The CDR3 is 12 amino acids. Per germline, CDR1 SGHVS and CDR2 FNYEAQ. The CDR3 region is CASSTRGGELFF. CDR3 in DNA: TGTGCCAGCAGCACAAGGGGCGGGGAGCTGTTTTTT.

Ten or more counts support this clonotype. An end of the junction differs from the germline gene, which may be a read error. The rearrangement uses TRBV24-1 and TRBJ2-1; a weak D match, TRBD2 (6 bases). This CDR3 contains 9 residues. Germline loops: CDR1 KGHDR, CDR2 SFDVKD. CDR3 coding DNA: TGTGCCACCAGTGGGCAGGAGGGTTTC. It specifies CATSGQEGF.

This clonotype showed up many times. The V and J genes are TRBV19 and TRBJ1-6; a possible D gene is TRBD1 (5 bases). Germline V lookup: CDR1 LNHDA, CDR2 SQIVND (reference sequence). This CDR3 contains 18 residues. Trimming took off 1 base at V and 0 bases at J, with 13 bases between the two ends. CDR3 in DNA: TGTGCCAGTAGTATAGCCGGACCCGGGACCTCCTATAATTCACCCCTCCACTTT. It translates to CASSIAGPGTSYNSPLHF. The entire variable domain, with the rest obtained from reference TRBV19 and TRBJ1-6, is as follows: DGGITQSPKYLFRKEGQNVTLSCEQNLNHDAMYWYRQDPGQGLRLIYYSQIVNDFQKGDIAEGYSVSREKKESFPLTVTSAQKNPTAFYLCASSIAGPGTSYNSPLHFGNGTRLTVT.

This clonotype has a count of ten or more. This chain uses TRBV28 with TRBJ2-5, with TRBD1 matching over 8 bases. Unmatched junction bases numbered 5, after V lost 5 bases and J lost 6 bases. The CDR3 consists of 13 residues. CDR1 and CDR2 from the germline V gene are MDHEN and SYDVKM. The chain's CDR3 is CASSLQGAKTQYF. For the CDR3, the DNA is TGTGCCAGCAGTCTTCAGGGGGCAAAGACCCAGTACTTC.

This clonotype came up many times. This chain connects TRBV4-3 to TRBJ2-7; 10 bases line up with TRBD1. The J segment lost 0 bases and the V segment lost 0 bases, leaving 5 bases of the junction unmatched. Germline V gene data show CDR1 as LGHNA and CDR2 as YSLEER. The CDR3 covers 17 residues. CDR3 sequence (DNA): TGCGCCAGCAGCCAAGAAGCGGGACAGGGGAGCTCCTACGAGCAGTACTTC. Its protein product is CASSQEAGQGSSYEQYF.

Concerning this clonotype: Germline and junction disagree at one end, which may indicate a read error. The chain has TRBV7-9 and TRBJ2-7; D is undetermined. Germline V CDR1 and CDR2: SEHNR, FQNEAQ (reference sequence). CDR3 length equals 14 residues. This CDR3 reads CVSSPDPFSCEQYF. CDR3 DNA sequence: TGTGTCAGCAGCCCGGACCCGTTCTCCTGCGAGCAGTACTTC.

This rearrangement joins TRBV12-3 or TRBV12-4 to TRBJ2-3; D unresolved. V shed 5 bases and J shed 7 bases, with 10 bases lying between them. The CDR3 spans 12 residues. DNA for the CDR3: TGTGCCAGCAGTGCTCTATATAATACGCAGTATTTT. This encodes CASSALYNTQYF.

The chain employs TRBV29-1 and TRBJ2-2, with D maybe TRBD2 (5 bases). The CDR3 contains 12 residues. CDR1 SQVTM and CDR2 ANQGSEA come from the germline V gene. Trimming removed 3 bases from V and 6 bases from J, with 8 bases in between. The CDR3: CSVDPGAGELFF. In nucleotides, the CDR3 is TGCAGCGTTGATCCCGGGGCCGGGGAGCTGTTTTTT.

In its sample, this clonotype was seen a few times. The rearrangement links TRBV29-1 to TRBJ2-7, with TRBD1 matching over 10 bases. V shed 8 bases and J 5 bases; nucleotides not matched to a gene: 9. Looked up from germline, CDR1 is SQVTM and CDR2 is ANQGSEA. The CDR3 has 13 amino acids. CDR3 in DNA: TGCAGCTTCTCTCGGGGGACAGGGGACGAGCAGTACTTC. Encoded protein: CSFSRGTGDEQYF.

The chain recombines TRBV7-6 with TRBJ2-2, with D possibly being TRBD1 (6 bases). Trimming shortened V by 6 bases and J by 4 bases, and 12 bases separated the two germline ends. Germline CDR1 reads SGHVS; CDR2 reads FNYEAQ. This CDR3 has 14 amino acids. CDR3 sequence: CASSLTGPTGELFF. The DNA for the CDR3 is TGTGCCAGCAGTCTCACAGGGCCCACCGGGGAGCTGTTTTTT.

This clonotype was counted many times. The chain has TRBV19 and TRBJ2-1, with D perhaps TRBD1 (5 bases). V was pared by 5 bases and J by 0 bases, with 8 bases between. Germline V CDR1 and CDR2: LNHDA, SQIVND (reference sequence). This CDR3 spans 14 amino acids. CDR3 nucleotide sequence: TGTGCCAGTAGTTACAGGAGCTCCTACAATGAGCAGTTCTTC. Its translation: CASSYRSSYNEQFF.

This clonotype showed up many times. This chain connects TRBV6-2 or TRBV6-3 to TRBJ1-1; D unclear. The CDR3 has 13 amino acids. Deletions cut 5 bases from V and 4 bases from J, with 11 bases between. Germline CDR1 reads MNHEY; CDR2 reads SVGEGT. The CDR3 region has the DNA TGTGCCAGCAGTGCGGGGTTTAGCACTGAAGCTTTCTTT. As protein: CASSAGFSTEAFF.

This clonotype came up a few times. The J gene is TRBJ2-3, the V gene TRBV11-2, with 9 nucleotides matching TRBD2. The CDR3 consists of 17 residues. Germline CDR1 and CDR2: SGHAT and FQNNGV. Trimming took 2 bases from V and 4 from J; bases not matched to a gene: 10. DNA for the CDR3: TGTGCCAGCAGCTTAACGGATAGCGGGAGATTCGCAGATACGCAGTATTTT. Translation: CASSLTDSGRFADTQYF.

This clonotype was found many times. The CDR3 loop is CASSLTSGGQETQYF. In nucleotides, the CDR3 is TGTGCCAGCAGCTTAACTAGCGGGGGTCAAGAGACCCAGTACTTC. This rearrangement joins TRBV11-2 to TRBJ2-5; 11 nucleotides line up with TRBD2. The germline CDR1 and CDR2 sequences are SGHAT and FQNNGV. The CDR3 spans 15 residues. V shed 2 bases, J shed 2 bases, and the junction held 1 base outside the gene matches. Full variable domain (remainder filled in from reference TRBV11-2 and TRBJ2-5): EAGVAQSPRYKIIEKRQSVAFWCNPISGHATLYWYQQILGQGPKLLIQFQNNGVVDDSQLPKDRFSAERLKGVDSTLKIQPAKLEDSAVYLCASSLTSGGQETQYFGPGTRLLVL.

By share, this clonotype ranks as medium-sized. The rearrangement links TRBV12-3 or TRBV12-4 to TRBJ2-7; 8 bases agree with TRBD2. J was trimmed by 4 bases and V by 2 bases; bases with no gene match: 7. This CDR3 is 15 amino acids long. The CDR3 sequence is CASSLTLAGLYEQYF. The CDR3, as DNA: TGTGCCAGCAGTTTAACTCTAGCGGGCCTTTACGAGCAGTACTTC.

In this sample, this clonotype turned up a few times. The CDR3: CASSLVGAGSYNEQFF. CDR3 sequence (DNA): TGTGCCAGCAGCTTAGTAGGAGCGGGCTCCTACAATGAGCAGTTCTTC. The V gene is TRBV7-2, the J gene TRBJ2-1; weak D call: TRBD2 (6 bases). The CDR3 extends over 16 amino acids. V lost 1 base and J 0 bases, leaving 10 bases between the germline ends. Germline V gene data show CDR1 as SGHTA and CDR2 as FQGNSA.

This clonotype was seen a few times. V and J are TRBV29-1 and TRBJ1-1, with D uncertain. V was clipped by 4 bases and J by 4 bases, with 4 bases between them. The CDR3 contains 10 residues. Germline lookup yields CDR1 SQVTM and CDR2 ANQGSEA. The CDR3 is CSVGVTEAFF. In nucleotides, the CDR3 is TGCAGCGTTGGGGTCACTGAAGCTTTCTTT.

This clonotype was seen at least ten times. This chain connects TRBV7-9 to TRBJ2-2, with TRBD2 as a possible D gene (5 bases). Germline loops: CDR1 SEHNR, CDR2 FQNEAQ (reference sequence). Between the trimmed V and J ends, which lost 5 bases and 6 bases, there was a span of 13 bases. The CDR3 length is 14 residues. CDR3 loop: CASSPLGESGELFF. The CDR3 DNA is TGTGCCAGCAGCCCCCTGGGAGAATCCGGGGAGCTGTTTTTT.

The sample holds many counts of this clonotype. The V call is TRBV4-1, the J call TRBJ2-1, with a tentative D call TRBD2 (6 bases). This CDR3 spans 15 amino acids. V was shortened by 4 bases and J by 9 bases, with 19 bases between the two germline ends. CDR1 MGHRA and CDR2 YSYEKL come from the germline V gene. In nucleotides, the CDR3 is TGCGCCAGCAGCCGCGGCTTAGGGGAGGTGGTTGAGCAGTTCTTC. Protein product: CASSRGLGEVVEQFF.

The chain links TRBV7-8 to TRBJ2-5; D unclear. Germline V CDR1 and CDR2: SGHVS, FQNEAQ. This CDR3 contains 13 residues. The V gene lost 8 bases and the J gene lost 1 base, with 11 bases spanning the gap. The CDR3: CASFYLVQETQYF. The CDR3 nucleotides are TGTGCCAGCTTCTACCTGGTCCAAGAGACCCAGTACTTC. The full variable domain, its missing parts supplied by reference TRBV7-8 and TRBJ2-5, is GAGVSQSPRYKVAKRGQDVALRCDPISGHVSLFWYQQALGQGPEFLTYFQNEAQLDKSGLPSDRFFAERPEGSVSTLKIQRTQQEDSAVYLCASFYLVQETQYFGPGTRLLVL.

This sequence joins TRBV30 and TRBJ2-1, with D unresolved. The length of the CDR3 is 11 residues. The germline V gene has CDR1 GTSNPN and CDR2 SVGIG (reference sequence). The V end lost 3 bases, the J end lost 8 bases, and 8 bases lay between the germline ends. Written as DNA, the CDR3 is TGTGCCTGGAGGGAGTTGTATGAGCAGTTCTTC. It specifies CAWRELYEQFF.

This clonotype was observed at least ten times. The chain links TRBV5-4 to TRBJ2-2, with D tentatively TRBD2 (6 bases). The CDR3 sequence is 16 residues long. Germline CDR1 and CDR2: SGHNT and YYREEE (reference sequence). V was clipped by 4 bases and J by 6 bases, with 19 bases between them. CDR3 sequence reads: CASSSTQEGRAGELFF. In DNA, the CDR3 is TGTGCCAGCAGCAGTACGCAGGAGGGGCGTGCCGGGGAGCTGTTTTTT.

This clonotype was seen repeatedly, ten times or more. CDR3 protein: CASSQVSSGISTDTQYF. The DNA of the CDR3 is TGTGCCAGCAGCCAAGTTAGTAGCGGGATAAGCACAGATACGCAGTATTTT. This chain links TRBV4-2 with TRBJ2-3, with 8 nucleotides matching TRBD2. Germline V CDR1 and CDR2: LGHNA, YNFKEQ. J gave up 0 bases and V 1 base, and 6 bases lay outside the gene matches. This CDR3 region has 17 residues.

This clonotype was seen ten or more times. The chain is built from TRBV11-2 and TRBJ2-2, with D perhaps assigned TRBD1 or TRBD2 (6 bases each). Looked up from germline, CDR1 is SGHAT and CDR2 is FQNNGV. V lost 4 bases to trimming and J lost 2 bases, with 14 bases between them. The CDR3 has 16 residues. CDR3 coding DNA: TGTGCCAGCAGCTCCTGGTCCGGGGGCAACACCGGGGAGCTGTTTTTT. Its protein product is CASSSWSGGNTGELFF.

This clonotype was found a few times. The chain recombines TRBV29-1 with TRBJ1-1; D gene unclear. V lost 1 base, J lost 3 bases, and 9 bases lay in between. The CDR3 totals 13 residues. Germline CDR1 reads SQVTM; CDR2 reads ANQGSEA. CDR3 in DNA: TGCAGCGTTGAAGGGACCCTGGACACTGAAGCTTTCTTT. Translation gives CSVEGTLDTEAFF.

Only a few counts were recorded for this clonotype. This sequence joins TRBV11-2 and TRBJ2-7; no definite D call. The V gene's germline CDR1 is SGHAT and CDR2 FQNNGV. The ends were cut back, 2 bases at V and 2 bases at J, with 10 bases in the middle. This CDR3 contains 14 residues. CDR3 loop: CASSLMGVTYEQYF. CDR3 sequence (DNA): TGTGCCAGCAGCTTAATGGGCGTAACCTACGAGCAGTACTTC.

The sample holds many counts of this clonotype. The chain employs TRBV7-2 and TRBJ2-3, with TRBD2 matching 9 bases. The CDR3 loop spans 14 amino acids. CDR1 SGHTA and CDR2 FQGNSA come from the germline V gene. Germline trimming cut 5 bases from V and 5 bases from J; bases unmatched to any gene: 5. The CDR3, as DNA: TGTGCCAGCAGCGTTAGCGGGGGAGTAGATACGCAGTATTTT. This sequence encodes CASSVSGGVDTQYF.